This note documents a single T cell receptor beta chain sequence. This clonotype was counted ten times or more. It lacks a known antigen. Base qualities are not at hand, and no much larger clone is one base apart. The germline V gene yields SGHTA for CDR1 and FQGNSA for CDR2. V is cut by 2 bases and J by 0 bases, and the space between the germline ends is 13 bases. The CDR3 sequence holds 16 residues, the cysteine and phenylalanine included. Here the CDR3 DNA is all that survives: 48 bases in frame from base 1. This specimen comes from a study of Graves' ophthalmopathy and Graves' hyperthyroidism (dated by TCRdb to between 2017 and 2018). Regarding the study in general: Peripheral blood samples were taken at the time of initial diagnosis, before any treatment was given. To tell Graves' ophthalmopathy apart from Graves' hyperthyroidism, and to predict which patients would progress to ophthalmopathy, the study relied on TCR beta repertoire signatures. In total, 135 blood samples were TCR-sequenced: 40 to 45 ophthalmopathy, some 80 hyperthyroidism and approximately 17 hyperthyroidism-to-ophthalmopathy patients. A discovery set of 95 to 100 patients (43 ophthalmopathy, around 57 stable hyperthyroidism) was enrolled to explore V-J signatures distinguishing ophthalmopathy from hyperthyroidism. An independent validation cohort comprised about 20 hyperthyroidism patients and 15 to 17 patients who later progressed from hyperthyroidism to ophthalmopathy. T-cell repertoires of thyroid tissue and blood were compared in six or seven hyperthyroidism patients. Following sampling, methimazole starting at 30 mg daily was administered to hyperthyroidism patients, and high-dose intravenous methylprednisolone was administered to ophthalmopathy patients. General study outcomes and caveats: No statistical method was used to set the sample size in advance, and the investigators knew which group each participant was assigned to. Most expanded thyroid clonotypes with a frequency above 0.001 also appeared in blood, which suggests that blood repertoires may reflect the immune response in the thyroid. In cross-validation, the 13-signature model distinguished ophthalmopathy from stable hyperthyroidism with almost 90% sensitivity and 81% to 83% specificity, and in the test set the corresponding values were roughly 78% and 74%. In validation, the model predicted ophthalmopathy progression with about 64% sensitivity and 72.22% specificity; about a dozen predicted patients were CT-confirmed with GO in a median of approximately six months.

TCR beta CDR3 regions were amplified from RNA transcripts for repertoire sequencing. A first-round RT-PCR used HTBI primers with the Qiagen OneStep RT-PCR kit, followed by a second-round multiplex PCR, size selection and purification. Sequencing of the libraries was carried out on an Illumina HiSeq2000 in paired-end mode with 100 bp reads. Concerning the study's data processing: SOAPnuke was used to process the reads, removing any read that contained adapters or uncalled bases, had a mean Phred below 15, or lacked an exact match to the constant primer or identifier. High-quality paired reads were merged with COPE v1.2.5. Clonotypes were defined as unique nucleotide sequences and were aligned to IMGT TRB V, D and J references using MiTCR v1.1. The analysis was limited to V-J combinations with a frequency above 0.0001, which together covered just over 98% of the repertoires. A TCR clonal expansion and chaos score per V-J combination was defined as the ratio of F50 clonal expansion to chaos observed in the TCRdist matrix. Features were reduced by Welch's t-statistics and random forest to over ten V-J combinations, which fed a naive Bayes classifier. Thyroid-blood repertoire similarity was quantified with the Morisita-Horn index. TCRdb ran its own pipeline on the public reads, namely fastp trimming at Q25 and MiXCR clone calling, and kept in-frame beta chains. Every entry covers one CDR3 protein and lists the most common genes and DNA from its rows. Here the V and J calls rest on TCRdb's processing, not on the authors' analysis. The table for this sample lists approximately 700,000 distinct CDR3 sequences; roughly 41% of them were counted only once. The top ten clones comprise 44% of the sample.

Ophthalmopathy patients had moderately to severely active disease, Clinical Activity Score of at least 3, NOSPECS grade of at least 4, and disease duration under 3 months. Patients with other autoimmune diseases, uncontrolled infections, pregnancy or lactation were excluded from the study. Diagnosis was based on clinical symptoms, serum thyroxine, TRAb, thyroid ultrasound and orbital computed tomography. Using Ficoll-Paque density gradient centrifugation, PBMCs were isolated from 8.5 to 10 ml of fresh peripheral blood. Total RNA was extracted using Trizol reagent, and RNA quality was checked on an Agilent 2100 Bioanalyzer.

Here the chain combines TRBV7-2 and TRBJ1-1, with the D gene not confidently named. This clonotype was sampled from an adult man with Graves' ophthalmopathy. The specimen sequenced was peripheral blood. The CDR3 is CASSLRAGALNTEAFF. The nucleotides are TGTGCCAGCAGCTTACGGGCAGGCGCTTTGAACACTGAAGCTTTCTTT.